The source of this T cell receptor (beta chain) is a study of T cell repertoires in cytomegalovirus infection. This clonotype was detected only a few times. No antigen is known for it. Whole-study findings and limits: The study found HLA-C-restricted CMV-specific TCR beta clonotypes dominating the ex vivo response.

TCRdb processed the reads anew with MiXCR; each CDR3 protein has one entry. This sample has 110,000 to 150,000 distinct CDR3 sequences, with 25% to 35% found just once. The CDR3 is 16 residues long. Germline CDR1 is MNHEY and CDR2 is SMNVEV (reference sequence). With 5 bases clipped from V and 4 bases from J, the junction kept 11 bases outside the gene matches. The origin of this receptor is a human donor in good health (CMV status not recorded). Some clones in this sample may be carry-over from other donors' samples. Sample: CD8+ T cells from cultured PBMCs, taken from culture after CMV antigen stimulation. The V call is TRBV27, the J call TRBJ2-1; 7 nucleotides agree with TRBD2. CDR3 DNA sequence: TGTGCCAGCAGTCCCTCAGGTGGGAGGGGATACAATGAGCAGTTCTTC. This codes for CASSPSGGRGYNEQFF.